This entry lists 18 T cell receptor beta chains sequenced from one sample in a study of control samples from healthy donors and cancer patients. Measured with immunoSEQ multiplex PCR; TCRdb has only the in-frame clones, and not every one. This sample carries 150,000 to 160,000 clones, 85% to 95% of them seen once, and the ten largest clones take around 2.2%. The sample consisted of blood. Receptors originate from a man aged 50 or older in good health.

V is TRBV19 and J is TRBJ1-5; 9 bases fit TRBD1. Germline lookup yields CDR1 LNHDA and CDR2 SQIVND (reference sequence). The V and J ends lost 7 bases and 8 bases, in that order; junction bases with no gene match: 9. This CDR3 spans 14 amino acids. The CDR3 loop is CASTPGTGSKPQHF. The CDR3 nucleotides are TGTGCCAGTACCCCTGGGACAGGGAGTAAGCCCCAGCATTTT.

J is TRBJ1-1 and V is TRBV6-4; TRBD1 aligns across 8 bases. Per the germline V gene, CDR1 is MRHNA and CDR2 is SNTAGT. With 7 bases clipped from V and 4 bases from J, the junction kept 14 bases outside the gene matches. This CDR3 contains 16 residues. This CDR3 is CASTGQGLNPGTEAFF. As DNA, the CDR3 is TGTGCCAGCACCGGACAGGGTCTTAACCCCGGCACTGAAGCTTTCTTT.

This chain connects TRBV3-1 (or the pseudogene TRBV3-2) to TRBJ2-2; D ambiguous. V lost 1 base to trimming and J lost 5 bases, with 8 bases between them. The germline CDR1 and CDR2 sequences are LGHDT and YNNKEL (reference sequence). This CDR3 has 14 amino acids. For the CDR3, the DNA is TGTGCCAGCAGCCAAGGCACTATAACCGGGGAGCTGTTTTTT. This encodes CASSQGTITGELFF.

This chain uses TRBV3-1 (or the pseudogene TRBV3-2) with TRBJ2-5; D gene ambiguous. CDR3 length: 14 amino acids. Deletions cut 3 bases from V and 3 bases from J, with 11 bases between. Germline assignment: CDR1 LGHDT and CDR2 YNNKEL (reference sequence). The DNA for the CDR3 is TGTGCCAGCAGCCATGTTATAGGAGAAGAGACCCAGTACTTC. Its protein is CASSHVIGEETQYF.

This chain joins TRBV30 and TRBJ1-6, with 7 bases identical to TRBD1. The CDR3 loop spans 13 amino acids. The V segment lost 1 base and the J segment 10 bases; nucleotides outside the gene matches: 4. CDR1 and CDR2 from the germline V gene are GTSNPN and SVGIG (reference sequence). In DNA form, the CDR3 reads TGTGCCTGGAGTGAGGGGGCCTCATCACCCCTCCACTTT. Translation: CAWSEGASSPLHF.

V and J are TRBV7-6 and TRBJ2-3, with D perhaps matching TRBD2 (5 bases). This CDR3 is built from 12 residues. CDR1 is SGHVS and CDR2 is FNYEAQ in the germline V gene. Trimming took off 4 bases at V and 4 bases at J, with 6 bases between the two ends. The CDR3 DNA reads TGTGCCAGCAGCTCCGGGGCAGATACGCAGTATTTT. This encodes CASSSGADTQYF.

In its sample, this clone was seen once. The chain uses TRBV21-1 and TRBJ1-2; no DNA check was done on the table's D call, TRBD1. TRBV21-1 is described as a pseudogene. The CDR3 contains 15 residues. CDR3 DNA sequence: TGTGCCAGCACGCAATGGCCAGGGGGTAACTATGGCTACACCTTC. Translating it yields CASTQWPGGNYGYTF.

V and J are TRBV2 and TRBJ2-1; 7 bases are shared with TRBD2. The germline V gene encodes CDR1 SNHLY and CDR2 FYNNEI. The CDR3 has 14 residues. After removal of 6 bases from V and 3 bases from J, the junction contained 5 bases not matched to a gene. In DNA, the CDR3 is TGTGCCAGCAGGCCAGCGGGGAACTACAATGAGCAGTTCTTC. Protein sequence: CASRPAGNYNEQFF.

The chain combines TRBV5-4 with TRBJ2-7; 7 bases are shared with TRBD1. CDR3 length: 15 residues. Germline CDR1 is SGHNT and CDR2 is YYREEE (reference sequence). V shed 4 bases, J shed 0 bases, and the junction held 7 bases outside the gene matches. The CDR3 protein is CASSPPQGSSYEQYF. DNA for the CDR3: TGTGCCAGCAGCCCCCCACAGGGGAGCTCCTACGAGCAGTACTTC. The variable domain in full, with the rest retrieved from reference TRBV5-4 and TRBJ2-7, is ETGVTQSPTHLIKTRGQQVTLRCSSQSGHNTVSWYQQALGQGPQFIFQYYREEENGRGNFPPRFSGLQFPNYSSELNVNALELDDSALYLCASSPPQGSSYEQYFGPGTRLTVT.

This clone was found once. The chain's CDR3 is CATPPHDREVPYEQYF. The CDR3 DNA reads TGTGCCACCCCACCTCACGACCGGGAGGTCCCCTACGAGCAGTACTTC. The chain uses TRBV25-1 and TRBJ2-7; 7 bases match TRBD2. The CDR3 length is 16 residues. The junction had 17 bases not matched to a gene; V was cut back by 10 bases and J by 2 bases. The germline V gene has CDR1 MGHDK and CDR2 SYGVNS.

The chain employs TRBV5-1 and TRBJ2-1; 11 bases match TRBD2. This CDR3 has 15 residues. Germline loops: CDR1 SGHRS, CDR2 YFSETQ. V was clipped by 6 bases and J by 8 bases; unmatched bases: 10. The CDR3 is CASTLLAGVVDEQFF. The CDR3 DNA reads TGCGCCAGCACCTTACTAGCGGGAGTGGTCGATGAGCAGTTCTTC. Full variable domain (missing parts from reference TRBV5-1 and TRBJ2-1): KAGVTQTPRYLIKTRGQQVTLSCSPISGHRSVSWYQQTPGQGLQFLFEYFSETQRNKGNFPGRFSGRQFSNSRSEMNVSTLELGDSALYLCASTLLAGVVDEQFFGPGTRLTVL.

The chain employs TRBV9 and TRBJ2-5; D is unresolved. Germline loops: CDR1 SGDLS, CDR2 YYNGEE. The CDR3 contains 15 residues. Trimming cost V 0 bases and J 2 bases, with 11 bases left between them. The CDR3 loop is CASSVERYGQETQYF. The CDR3 DNA follows: TGTGCCAGCAGCGTAGAACGGTACGGGCAAGAGACCCAGTACTTC.

The V call is TRBV2, the J call TRBJ2-7, with D possibly matching TRBD1 (6 bases). Germline-derived CDR1 and CDR2 are SNHLY and FYNNEI. The CDR3 totals 15 residues. V dropped 7 bases and J dropped 2 bases, with 18 bases sitting between them. The CDR3 region has the DNA TGTGCCAGCACCCAGGGTCTGGGGGCTCCCTACGAGCAGTACTTC. Its protein product is CASTQGLGAPYEQYF. The variable domain in full, completed from reference TRBV2 and TRBJ2-7, reads EPEVTQTPSHQVTQMGQEVILRCVPISNHLYFYWYRQILGQKVEFLVSFYNNEISEKSEIFDDQFSVERPDGSNFTLKIRSTKLEDSAMYFCASTQGLGAPYEQYFGPGTRLTVT.

The CDR3: CASSPDRGHIKNTEAFF. DNA of the CDR3: TGTGCCAGCAGCCCGGACAGGGGCCACATTAAGAACACTGAAGCTTTCTTT. The chain links TRBV7-9 to TRBJ1-1, with 9 bases fitting TRBD1. Trimming took 5 bases from V and 1 from J; bases not matched to a gene: 11. Germline V gene sequence: CDR1 SEHNR, CDR2 FQNEAQ (reference sequence). This CDR3 comprises 17 residues. The complete variable domain, with remaining parts taken from reference TRBV7-9 and TRBJ1-1, reads DTGVSQNPRHKITKRGQNVTFRCDPISEHNRLYWYRQTLGQGPEFLTYFQNEAQLEKSRLLSDRFSAERPKGSFSTLEIQRTEQGDSAMYLCASSPDRGHIKNTEAFFGQGTRLTVV.

The chain employs TRBV6-1 and TRBJ1-1; D perhaps matches TRBD1 (5 bases). This CDR3 comprises 15 residues. V dropped 2 bases and J dropped 1 base, with 11 bases sitting between them. CDR1 is MNHNS and CDR2 is SASEGT in the germline V gene. The CDR3 here is CASSERGWTNTEAFF. CDR3 sequence (DNA): TGTGCCAGCAGTGAAAGGGGTTGGACGAACACTGAAGCTTTCTTT.

The V call is TRBV28, the J call TRBJ1-4, with TRBD1 matching 7 bases. Germline V gene sequence: CDR1 MDHEN, CDR2 SYDVKM. The CDR3 runs 13 residues. The junction had 10 bases not matched to a gene; V was cut back by 10 bases and J by 8 bases. CDR3 nucleotides: TGTGCCACCAGAGGGGGCCCTTGGGAAAAACTGTTTTTT. This encodes CATRGGPWEKLFF.

V gene TRBV5-1 combines with J gene TRBJ1-3; D is unresolved. The CDR3 has 15 amino acids. Per the germline V gene, CDR1 is SGHRS and CDR2 is YFSETQ. The V gene lost 4 bases and the J gene lost 0 bases, with 11 bases spanning the gap. The CDR3: CASSTDGDSGNTIYF. As DNA, the CDR3 is TGCGCCAGCAGCACGGACGGAGACTCTGGAAACACCATATATTTT.

The chain has TRBV28 and TRBJ1-1; TRBD1 matches 8 bases. The V and J ends lost 6 bases and 2 bases, in that order; junction bases with no gene match: 2. The germline V gene has CDR1 MDHEN and CDR2 SYDVKM. There are 13 residues in the CDR3. The CDR3 here is CASRGQVNTEAFF. CDR3 nucleotide sequence: TGTGCCAGCAGGGGACAGGTCAACACTGAAGCTTTCTTT.